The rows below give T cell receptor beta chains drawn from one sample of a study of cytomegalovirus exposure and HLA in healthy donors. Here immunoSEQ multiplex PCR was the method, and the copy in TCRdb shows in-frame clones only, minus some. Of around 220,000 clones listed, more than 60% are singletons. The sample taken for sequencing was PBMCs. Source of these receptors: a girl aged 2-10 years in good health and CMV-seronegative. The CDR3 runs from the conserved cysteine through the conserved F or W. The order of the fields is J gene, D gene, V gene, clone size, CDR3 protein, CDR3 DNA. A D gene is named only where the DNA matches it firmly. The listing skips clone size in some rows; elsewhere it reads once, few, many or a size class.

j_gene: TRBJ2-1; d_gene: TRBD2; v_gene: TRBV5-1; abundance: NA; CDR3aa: CASSPGGRGGLEQFF; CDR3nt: TGCGCCAGCAGCCCCGGGGGGCGGGGGGGCCTTGAGCAGTTCTTC
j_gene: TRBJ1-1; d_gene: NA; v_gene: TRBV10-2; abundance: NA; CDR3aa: CASTPREGGTEAFF; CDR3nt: TGCGCCAGCACCCCGCGGGAGGGAGGAACTGAAGCTTTCTTT
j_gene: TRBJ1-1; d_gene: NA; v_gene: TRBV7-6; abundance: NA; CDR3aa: CASSPSTGNTEAFF; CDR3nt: TGTGCCAGCAGCCCCTCGACAGGGAACACTGAAGCTTTCTTT
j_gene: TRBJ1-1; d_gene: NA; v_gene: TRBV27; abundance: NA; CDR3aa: CASQLQGPGMNTEAFF; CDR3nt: TGTGCCAGCCAACTTCAGGGGCCAGGGATGAACACTGAAGCTTTCTTT
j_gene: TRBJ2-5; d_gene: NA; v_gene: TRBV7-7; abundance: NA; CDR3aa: CASSRNRGGQETQYF; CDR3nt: TGTGCCAGCAGCCGTAACAGGGGAGGCCAAGAGACCCAGTACTTC
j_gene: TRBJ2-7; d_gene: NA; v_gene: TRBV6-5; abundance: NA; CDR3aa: CASSSDPDSHEQYF; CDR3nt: TGTGCCAGCAGTTCAGACCCCGACAGCCACGAGCAGTACTTC
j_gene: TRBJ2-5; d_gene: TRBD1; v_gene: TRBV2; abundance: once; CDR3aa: CASERIGTGEETQYF; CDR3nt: TGTGCCAGTGAGAGGATCGGGACAGGGGAAGAGACCCAGTACTTC
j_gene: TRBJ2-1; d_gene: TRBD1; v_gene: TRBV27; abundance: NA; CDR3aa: CASSLTGRPYNEQFF; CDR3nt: TGTGCCAGCAGTTTGACAGGGCGGCCCTACAATGAGCAGTTCTTC
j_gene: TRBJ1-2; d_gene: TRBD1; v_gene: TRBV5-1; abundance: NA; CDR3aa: CASSLEDRVLGGGYTF; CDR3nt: TGCGCCAGCAGCTTGGAGGACAGGGTGTTAGGGGGTGGCTACACCTTC
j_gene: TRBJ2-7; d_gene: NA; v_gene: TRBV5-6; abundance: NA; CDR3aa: CASSPGIGDYEQYF; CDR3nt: TGTGCCAGCAGCCCCGGGATAGGCGACTACGAGCAGTACTTC
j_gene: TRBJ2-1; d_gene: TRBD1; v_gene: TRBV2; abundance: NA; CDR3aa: CASSGQGNEQFF; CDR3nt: TGTGCCAGCAGTGGACAGGGGAATGAGCAGTTCTTC
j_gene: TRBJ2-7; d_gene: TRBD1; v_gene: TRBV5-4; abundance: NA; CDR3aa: CASSHRDRERYEQYF; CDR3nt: TGTGCCAGCAGCCACCGGGACAGGGAAAGGTACGAGCAGTACTTC
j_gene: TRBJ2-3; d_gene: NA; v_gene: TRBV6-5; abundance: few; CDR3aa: CASSSDTGRTDTQYF; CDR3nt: TGTGCCAGCAGTTCAGATACGGGTAGGACAGATACGCAGTATTTT
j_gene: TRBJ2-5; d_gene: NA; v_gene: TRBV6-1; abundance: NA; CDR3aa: CATFDLQETQYF; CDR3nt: TGTGCCACCTTCGATCTACAAGAGACCCAGTACTTC
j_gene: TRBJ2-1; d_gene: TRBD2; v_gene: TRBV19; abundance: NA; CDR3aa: CASGFGTTDNEQFF; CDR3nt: TGTGCCAGTGGCTTTGGGACTACCGACAATGAGCAGTTCTTC
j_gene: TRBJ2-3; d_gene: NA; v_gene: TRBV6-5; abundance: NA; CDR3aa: CASSYVIRDTQYF; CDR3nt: TGTGCCAGCAGTTACGTTATTCGAGATACGCAGTATTTT
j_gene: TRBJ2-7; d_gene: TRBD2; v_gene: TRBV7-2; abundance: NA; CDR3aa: CASSTSGSHYEQYF; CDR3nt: TGTGCCAGCAGCACTAGCGGGAGCCACTACGAGCAGTACTTC